The 18 T cell receptor beta chains below all came from one sample that was sequenced in a study of T cell responses to AZD1222 COVID-19 vaccine. The table came from immunoSEQ multiplex PCR; TCRdb's copy has only in-frame clones and leaves some out. The data hold roughly 150,000 clones, with roughly 87% observed a single time. Sample: peripheral blood, taken on day 0 of AZD1222 vaccination. These receptors were obtained from an adult in good health.

The rearrangement joins TRBV2 to TRBJ2-7, with TRBD2 as a possible D gene (6 bases). Trimming took 8 bases from V and 3 from J, leaving 8 bases between them. The germline V gene has CDR1 SNHLY and CDR2 FYNNEI. The CDR3 length is 11 residues. CDR3 in amino acids: CASGRGYEQYF. The CDR3 DNA is TGTGCCAGCGGGCGGGGCTACGAGCAGTACTTC.

The V call is TRBV6-5, the J call TRBJ1-2; D is undetermined. Germline-derived CDR1 and CDR2 are MNHEY and SVGAGI. The germline V and J ends were trimmed by 2 bases and 0 bases, with 7 bases remaining between them. This CDR3 is built from 14 residues. The CDR3 sequence is CASSYTATNYGYTF. The CDR3 nucleotides read TGTGCCAGCAGTTACACGGCTACTAACTATGGCTACACCTTC.

The chain couples TRBV5-1 to TRBJ1-6; D possibly corresponds to TRBD1 (6 bases). Germline V gene lookup returns CDR1 SGHRS and CDR2 YFSETQ. The CDR3 extends over 18 amino acids. Trimming stripped 2 bases from V and 0 bases from J, with 15 bases between. CDR3 nucleotides: TGCGCCAGCAGCTTTCGACAGGCTGAAAGCTCCTATAATTCACCCCTCCACTTT. It translates to CASSFRQAESSYNSPLHF.

This clone was observed a handful of times. The same CDR3 can be traced to other DNA sequences in this sample. The chain's CDR3 is CASSVGGDYGYTF. The CDR3 DNA reads TGTGCCAGCAGCGTAGGCGGGGACTATGGCTACACCTTC. The rearrangement uses TRBV9 and TRBJ1-2, with D hard to call. Germline lookup yields CDR1 SGDLS and CDR2 YYNGEE. The V end was cut by 0 bases, the J end by 3 bases, with 6 bases between. This CDR3 comprises 13 residues.

The J gene is TRBJ1-2, the V gene TRBV7-9, with 8 bases identical to TRBD1. From germline, CDR1 is SEHNR and CDR2 FQNEAQ (reference sequence). The CDR3 sequence is 14 residues long. J was trimmed by 4 bases and V by 5 bases; bases with no gene match: 6. CDR3 residues: CASSLQGGIYGYTF. The CDR3 DNA reads TGTGCCAGCAGCCTACAGGGGGGGATCTATGGCTACACCTTC.

V and J are TRBV28 and TRBJ1-3; TRBD1 is a possible D gene (6 bases). Germline values: CDR1 MDHEN, CDR2 SYDVKM. V was clipped by 7 bases and J by 4 bases, with 17 bases between them. This CDR3 is built from 15 residues. Written as DNA, the CDR3 is TGTGCCAGCAAGTATACAGGGTCGGGCGGAAACACCATATATTTT. Protein product: CASKYTGSGGNTIYF.

The chain uses TRBV18 and TRBJ1-2, with D unclear. Trimming took off 2 bases at V and 7 bases at J, with 17 bases between the two ends. This CDR3 region has 15 residues. Germline CDR1 reads KGHSH; CDR2 reads LQKENI. The CDR3 coding sequence is TGTGCCAGCTCACCAGAGGCAGCCTCATCTGGTGGCTACACCTTC. Protein: CASSPEAASSGGYTF.

This chain uses TRBV6-5 with TRBJ1-2; 9 positions agree with TRBD1. Trimming removed 4 bases from V and 3 bases from J; junction bases left unmatched: 6. Germline-derived CDR1 and CDR2 are MNHEY and SVGAGI. CDR3 length equals 15 residues. This CDR3 is CASSSAQGAYYGYTF. The DNA of the CDR3 is TGTGCCAGCAGTTCCGCACAGGGGGCCTACTATGGCTACACCTTC.

This clone was seen once. The chain joins TRBV5-8 to TRBJ1-2; D possibly corresponds to TRBD1 (5 bases). The V gene's germline CDR1 is SGHTS and CDR2 YDEGEE. CDR3 length: 15 residues. V gave up 1 base and J gave up 5 bases, with 15 bases separating them. The CDR3 region is CASSLPGGASYGYTF. Written as DNA, the CDR3 is TGTGCCAGCAGCTTGCCCGGCGGGGCTTCGTATGGCTACACCTTC.

V is TRBV3-1 (or the pseudogene TRBV3-2) and J is TRBJ1-1, with 8 positions matching TRBD1. This CDR3 is 14 amino acids long. The germline CDR1 and CDR2 sequences are LGHDT and YNNKEL (reference sequence). V shed 1 base and J 3 bases; nucleotides not matched to a gene: 1. The CDR3 DNA is TGTGCCAGCAGCCAAGGACAGGGGTACACTGAAGCTTTCTTT. It encodes CASSQGQGYTEAFF.

This chain joins TRBV5-6 and TRBJ2-2; perhaps TRBD2 as D (5 bases). The CDR3 extends over 13 amino acids. V lost 5 bases to trimming and J lost 6 bases, with 11 bases between them. Per the germline V gene, CDR1 is SGHDT and CDR2 is YYEEEE. The CDR3 sequence: CASSTLVPGELFF. For the CDR3, the DNA is TGTGCCAGCAGTACACTAGTTCCCGGGGAGCTGTTTTTT.

This clone was recorded only once. The chain recombines TRBV6-1 with TRBJ1-2; TRBD1 might be the D (6 bases). The CDR3 is made up of 18 amino acids. Germline V gene data show CDR1 as MNHNS and CDR2 as SASEGT. The ends were cut back, 0 bases at V and 1 base at J, with 18 bases in the middle. The CDR3 reads CASSEAPQGRTHNYGYTF. The CDR3, as DNA: TGTGCCAGCAGTGAAGCGCCCCAGGGGCGAACACATAACTATGGCTACACCTTC.

This clone came up once. This specimen includes other DNA sequences encoding the same CDR3. The V call is TRBV5-6, the J call TRBJ1-3, with a weak D call TRBD1 (5 bases). Trimming removed 2 bases from V and 1 base from J, with 10 bases in between. This CDR3 contains 15 residues. Per the germline V gene, CDR1 is SGHDT and CDR2 is YYEEEE. This chain's CDR3 is CASSFQGSSGNTIYF. CDR3 nucleotides: TGTGCCAGCAGCTTCCAGGGATCATCTGGAAACACCATATATTTT.

The chain combines TRBV19 with TRBJ1-1; D is perhaps TRBD1 (5 bases). V dropped 3 bases and J dropped 6 bases, with 17 bases sitting between them. The CDR3 is made up of 15 amino acids. CDR1 is LNHDA and CDR2 is SQIVND in the germline V gene (reference sequence). The CDR3 DNA reads TGTGCCAGTAGTATGCCCTCTAGGGGCGCCGCTGAAGCTTTCTTT. Translated, it gives CASSMPSRGAAEAFF.

The table lists this clone with a few counts. The rearrangement uses TRBV18 and TRBJ1-1; 7 nucleotides align to TRBD1. V was pared by 2 bases and J by 1 base, with 16 bases of the junction left unmatched. This CDR3 is built from 19 residues. Germline V gene sequence: CDR1 KGHSH, CDR2 LQKENI. In DNA form, the CDR3 reads TGTGCCAGCTCACCAACGCTGGGGGGTCGCGGACAGGCGAACACTGAAGCTTTCTTT. It is translated as CASSPTLGGRGQANTEAFF.

The chain uses TRBV27 and TRBJ1-5; 10 bases are shared with TRBD1. Trimming cost V 6 bases and J 3 bases; bases outside gene matches: 8. Germline CDR1 and CDR2: MNHEY and SMNVEV (reference sequence). The CDR3 loop spans 16 amino acids. DNA of the CDR3: TGTGCCAGCAGAAAAATTGGACAGGGGGACAATCAGCCCCAGCATTTT. As protein: CASRKIGQGDNQPQHF.

This chain joins TRBV18 and TRBJ1-1; weak D call: TRBD1 (5 bases). This CDR3 is 14 amino acids long. Trimming cost V 2 bases and J 1 base, with 8 bases left between them. From germline, CDR1 is KGHSH and CDR2 LQKENI. The CDR3, as DNA: TGTGCCAGCTCACCAGCGACAGCGAACACTGAAGCTTTCTTT. Its translation: CASSPATANTEAFF.

The V gene is TRBV7-2, the J gene TRBJ2-7; 7 bases are shared with TRBD1. V gave up 5 bases and J gave up 4 bases; unmatched junction bases: 11. CDR3 length equals 15 residues. Germline lookup yields CDR1 SGHTA and CDR2 FQGNSA. The chain's CDR3 is CASSKPQDRWYEQYF. CDR3 in DNA: TGTGCCAGCAGCAAACCCCAGGACAGGTGGTACGAGCAGTACTTC.